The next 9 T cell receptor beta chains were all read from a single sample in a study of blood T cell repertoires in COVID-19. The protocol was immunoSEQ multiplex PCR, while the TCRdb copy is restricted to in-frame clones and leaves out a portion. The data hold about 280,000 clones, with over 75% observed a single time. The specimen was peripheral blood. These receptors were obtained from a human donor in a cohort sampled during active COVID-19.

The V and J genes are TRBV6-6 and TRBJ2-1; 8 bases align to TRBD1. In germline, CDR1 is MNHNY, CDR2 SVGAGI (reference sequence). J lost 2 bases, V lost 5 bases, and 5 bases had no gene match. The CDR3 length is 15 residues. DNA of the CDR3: TGTGCCAGCAGTGGCTCGGGACAGGCCTACAATGAGCAGTTCTTC. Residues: CASSGSGQAYNEQFF.

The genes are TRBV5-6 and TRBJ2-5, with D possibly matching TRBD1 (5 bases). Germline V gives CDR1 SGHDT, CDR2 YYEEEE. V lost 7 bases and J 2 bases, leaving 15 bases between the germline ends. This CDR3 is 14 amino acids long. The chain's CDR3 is CASGDVGLQETQYF. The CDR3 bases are TGTGCCAGCGGTGATGTGGGGCTTCAAGAGACCCAGTACTTC. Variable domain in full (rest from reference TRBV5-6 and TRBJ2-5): DAGVTQSPTHLIKTRGQQVTLRCSPKSGHDTVSWYQQALGQGPQFIFQYYEEEERQRGNFPDRFSGHQFPNYSSELNVNALLLGDSALYLCASGDVGLQETQYFGPGTRLLVL.

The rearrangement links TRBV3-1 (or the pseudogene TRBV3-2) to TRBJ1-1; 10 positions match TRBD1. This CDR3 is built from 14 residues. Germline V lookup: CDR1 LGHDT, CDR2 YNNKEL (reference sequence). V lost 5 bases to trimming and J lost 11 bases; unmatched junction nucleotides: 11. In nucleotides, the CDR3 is TGTGCCAGCAGCTCCCAGGGGGGGACAGGGGTTGCTTTCTTT. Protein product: CASSSQGGTGVAFF.

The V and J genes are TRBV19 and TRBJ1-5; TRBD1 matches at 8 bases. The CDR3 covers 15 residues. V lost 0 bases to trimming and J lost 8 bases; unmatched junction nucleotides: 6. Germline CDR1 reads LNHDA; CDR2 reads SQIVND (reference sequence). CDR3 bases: TGTGCCAGTAGTATAGATTCAGGGGGCCTGAAGCCCCAGCATTTT. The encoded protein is CASSIDSGGLKPQHF.

This chain's CDR3 is CASSRSVTGGNTEAFF. The DNA of the CDR3 is TGCGCCAGCAGCCGGTCTGTGACAGGGGGGAACACTGAAGCTTTCTTT. V gene TRBV4-1 combines with J gene TRBJ1-1, with TRBD1 identical over 9 bases. Looked up from germline, CDR1 is MGHRA and CDR2 is YSYEKL. V shed 4 bases, J shed 1 base, and the junction held 7 bases outside the gene matches. CDR3 length: 16 residues.

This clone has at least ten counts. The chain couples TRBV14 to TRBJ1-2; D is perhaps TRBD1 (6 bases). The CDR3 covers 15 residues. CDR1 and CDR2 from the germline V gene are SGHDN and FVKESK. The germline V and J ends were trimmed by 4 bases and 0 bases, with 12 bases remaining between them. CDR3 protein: CASSPGQPSNYGYTF. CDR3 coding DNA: TGTGCCAGCAGCCCCGGACAGCCCTCTAACTATGGCTACACCTTC.

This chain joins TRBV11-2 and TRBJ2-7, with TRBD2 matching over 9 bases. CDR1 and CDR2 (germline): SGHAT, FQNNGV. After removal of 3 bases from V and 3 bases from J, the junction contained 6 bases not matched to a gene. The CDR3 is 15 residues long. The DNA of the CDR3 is TGTGCCAGCAGCTTTCTCCCGACTAGCGGCTACGAGCAGTACTTC. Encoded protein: CASSFLPTSGYEQYF.

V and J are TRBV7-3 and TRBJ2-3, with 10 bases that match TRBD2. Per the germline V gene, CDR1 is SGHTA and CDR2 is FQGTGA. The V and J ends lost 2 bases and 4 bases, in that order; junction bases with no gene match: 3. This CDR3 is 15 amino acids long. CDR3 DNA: TGTGCCAGCAGCTTAGGCAGCGGGAGGGCAGATACGCAGTATTTT. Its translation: CASSLGSGRADTQYF.

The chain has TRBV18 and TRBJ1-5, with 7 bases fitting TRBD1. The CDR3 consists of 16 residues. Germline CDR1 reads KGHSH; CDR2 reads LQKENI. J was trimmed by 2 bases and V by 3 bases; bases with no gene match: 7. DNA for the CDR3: TGTGCCAGCTCACCGAGACAGGGAAACGGCAATCAGCCCCAGCATTTT. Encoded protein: CASSPRQGNGNQPQHF.